This T cell receptor beta chain was profiled in a study of blood T cell repertoires in COVID-19 (dated by TCRdb to 2019 to 2021). For context, the study as a whole: Collaborator samples came from the United States, Italy and Spain and covered acute and convalescent phases of COVID-19. The repertoires were released in a freely available public database meant as a resource for research on the immune response to SARS-CoV-2. Subjects who had been exposed to COVID-19, were actively infected with it, or had recovered from it provided the deeply sampled blood TCRbeta repertoires that made up the dataset. The samples were drawn from two sources: the first 160 participants of the ongoing ImmuneRACE study, and 1,000 to 1,500 subjects contributed by 6 global collaborators. Where available, HLA class I and class II types were taken from metadata supplied by the sample provider and were not determined by assay-based typing. Nearly every sample came with metadata listing a de-identified subject ID, COVID-19 status, age in years and sex. The material from the prospective study consisted of cDNA or gDNA derived from T cells, B-cell-depleted T cells, or PBMCs.

Points on this clone: No antigen is known for it. Base qualities are missing; no much larger clone stands one base away.

The immunoSEQ Assay, a bias-controlled multiplex PCR, was used to amplify TCRbeta CDR3 regions from genomic DNA. In the paper's pipeline: Nucleated cell counts per sample were estimated from amplification of reference gene primers within the assay. To quantify the absolute abundance of each unique TCRbeta CDR3 rearrangement, sequence reads were collapsed and filtered. Productive Simpson clonality was computed per sample as the square root of Simpson's diversity index over productive rearrangements. This immuneACCESS table, as held by TCRdb, lists in-frame sequences with V and J called but not all clones. Of the missing ones, under half trace to an unresolved V gene in checked studies; the others have no known cause. The V and J calls and clone size were taken over from that table, and D and trimming were inferred from the DNA. The sample table holds approximately 160,000 clones, of which less than 90% were seen once. The ten largest clones capture approximately 7.7% of the sample.

Participants in the prospective study were aged about 18 to 89 years, lived in about two dozen United States geographic areas, and enrolled through a virtual design. In the prospective study, cohorts were assigned on the basis of participant-reported clinical history obtained from a screening survey and a study questionnaire. ImmuneRACE Cohort 3 recovered participants were defined by two consecutive negative NP/OP PCR tests, healthcare professional clearance, or symptom resolution. Mobile phlebotomists in the prospective study collected whole blood, serum and a nasopharyngeal or oropharyngeal swab from every participant. Participants in the prospective study had the option to provide additional blood draws and questionnaires over an approximately two-month period. Prospective study blood samples were shipped either frozen or at room temperature before DNA extraction. The cysteine opens and the phenylalanine closes a CDR3 of 14 amino acids. Left in the record is the CDR3 DNA by itself, 42 bases read in frame from the first base. CDR1 and CDR2 (SNHLY, FYNNEI) derive from the germline V gene. A distance of 16 bases separates the germline ends of V and J, which lose 6 bases and 8 bases respectively.

The research as a whole found: How much clinical and demographic metadata was included differed by source and by participant, and the metadata was provided uncurated.

The receptor was isolated from a woman between 50 and 59 years old who had recovered from COVID-19. Source material: PBMCs or T cells enriched from blood (not recorded which). This receptor chain uses TRBV2 and TRBJ1-4, with no confidently assigned D gene. For the CDR3, the sequence is CASSPSALGEKLFF. The sequence in DNA is TGTGCCAGCAGCCCATCGGCACTAGGGGAAAAACTGTTTTTT.